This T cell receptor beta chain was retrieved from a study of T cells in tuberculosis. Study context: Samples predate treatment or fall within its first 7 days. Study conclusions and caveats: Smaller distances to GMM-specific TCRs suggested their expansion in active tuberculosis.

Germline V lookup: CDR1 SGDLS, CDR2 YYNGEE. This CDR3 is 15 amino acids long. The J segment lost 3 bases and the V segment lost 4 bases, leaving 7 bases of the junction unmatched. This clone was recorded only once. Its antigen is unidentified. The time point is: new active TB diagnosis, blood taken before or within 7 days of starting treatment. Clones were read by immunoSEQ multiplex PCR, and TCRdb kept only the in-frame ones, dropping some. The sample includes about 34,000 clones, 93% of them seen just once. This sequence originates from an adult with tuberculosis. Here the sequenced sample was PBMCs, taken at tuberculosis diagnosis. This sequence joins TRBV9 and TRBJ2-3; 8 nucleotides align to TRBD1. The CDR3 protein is CASSRMDRETDTQYF. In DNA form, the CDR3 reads TGTGCCAGCAGCCGGATGGACAGGGAAACAGATACGCAGTATTTT.